This T cell receptor (beta chain) was sequenced during a study of cytomegalovirus exposure and HLA in healthy donors. Broader study findings: An observed cluster of highly shared sequence variants was recorded as a likely sequencing artifact.

60 Vbeta and 13 Jbeta primers were used in PCR. Profiling relied on immunoSEQ multiplex PCR, and the TCRdb table lists in-frame clones only, not all of them. The sample lists 100,000 to 150,000 clones; 75% to 90% were seen once. J was trimmed by 0 bases and V by 5 bases; bases with no gene match: 3. Germline V gene sequence: CDR1 LGHNT, CDR2 FRNRAP. This CDR3 contains 14 residues. With respect to this clone: The antigen remains undetermined.

What was sequenced was PBMCs. The sequence was collected from a woman aged 40-49 years in good health and CMV-seropositive. The chain combines TRBV12-5 with TRBJ2-5; 7 positions agree with TRBD1. The CDR3, as DNA: TGTGCTAGTGGTCTACAGGGGTACCAAGAGACCCAGTACTTC. Protein product: CASGLQGYQETQYF.